The T cell receptor (beta chain) described here comes from a study of long-term antiretroviral therapy in people with HIV. Study-wide context: Earliest sampling preceded the 2015 immediate-ART recommendation by about a decade.

Version v3.0 of the immunoSEQ assay was performed at survey level. Produced via immunoSEQ multiplex PCR; TCRdb's table is partial and in-frame only. The sample carries 5,500 to 7,000 clones, approximately 85% recorded once. The table lists this clone with a count of one. Its specificity is unknown. The cryopreserved samples used held roughly 0.95-10 million PBMC prior to extraction of DNA. Germline CDR1 and CDR2: MDHEN and SYDVKM. V gave up 3 bases and J gave up 6 bases, with 17 bases separating them. The CDR3 consists of 15 residues. Study-wide results and caveats: HIV repertoires had narrower CDR3 length ranges than controls. In samples taken after ART, diversity increased but remained below transplant donor control levels.

The chain links TRBV28 to TRBJ1-1; D may be TRBD1 (6 bases). Specimen: unsorted PBMCs, collected 3.7 years after starting antiretroviral therapy. This clonotype was sampled from a woman aged 50 to 60 with HIV. In nucleotides, the CDR3 is TGTGCCAGCAGTTTTATGAGGGGGGGGACGGCTGAAGCTTTCTTT. Protein sequence: CASSFMRGGTAEAFF. The complete variable domain, with remaining parts taken from reference TRBV28 and TRBJ1-1, reads DVKVTQSSRYLVKRTGEKVFLECVQDMDHENMFWYRQDPGLGLRLIYFSYDVKMKEKGDIPEGYSVSREKKERFSLILESASTNQTSMYLCASSFMRGGTAEAFFGQGTRLTVV.